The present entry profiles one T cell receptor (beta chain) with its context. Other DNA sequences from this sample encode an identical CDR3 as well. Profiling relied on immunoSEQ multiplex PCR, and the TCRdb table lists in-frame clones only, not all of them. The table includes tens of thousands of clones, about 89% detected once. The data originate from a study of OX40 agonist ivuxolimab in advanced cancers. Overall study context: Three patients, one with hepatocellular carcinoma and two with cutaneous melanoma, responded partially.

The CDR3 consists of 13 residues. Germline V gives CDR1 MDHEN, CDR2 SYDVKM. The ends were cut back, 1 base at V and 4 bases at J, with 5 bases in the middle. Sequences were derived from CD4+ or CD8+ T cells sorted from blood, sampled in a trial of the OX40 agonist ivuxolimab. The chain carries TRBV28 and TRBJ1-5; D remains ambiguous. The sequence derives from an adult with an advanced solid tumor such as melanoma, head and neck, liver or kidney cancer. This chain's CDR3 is CASSLLGNQPQHF. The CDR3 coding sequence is TGTGCCAGCAGTTTATTGGGAAATCAGCCCCAGCATTTT.